This TCR beta chain was recorded in a study of cytomegalovirus exposure and HLA in healthy donors. Study results and limitations: With high specificity and sensitivity, the classifier reportedly diagnosed cytomegalovirus status. As immune exposure information, only CMV serostatus was available. V- and J-gene trimming of TCR beta was linked (in a later analysis) to a missense DCLRE1C variant.

This PCR relied on a set of 60 Vbeta primers and 13 Jbeta primers. The table came from immunoSEQ multiplex PCR; TCRdb's copy has only in-frame clones and leaves some out. The data show about 160,000 clones, roughly 88% seen once. Germline-derived CDR1 and CDR2 are MDHEN and SYDVKM. V gave up 3 bases and J gave up 5 bases, with 13 bases separating them. CDR3 length: 14 residues. The donors were healthy bone marrow donors. Concerning this clone: Antigen specificity is unknown.

Sequenced input: PBMCs. The receptor comes from a boy younger than 10 in good health and CMV-seronegative. The chain recombines TRBV28 with TRBJ2-5; D not resolved. The CDR3 loop is CASSLNPNGETQYF. The DNA for the CDR3 is TGTGCCAGCAGTTTGAACCCGAACGGGGAGACCCAGTACTTC.